This T cell receptor (beta chain) came from a study of blood T cell repertoires in COVID-19. Trimming cost V 5 bases and J 0 bases, with 11 bases left between them. CDR3 length: 15 residues. Germline CDR1 and CDR2: LNHDA and SQIVND (reference sequence). Assay used: immunoSEQ multiplex PCR; TCRdb lists only in-frame clones, some missing. The sample has 200,000 to 250,000 clones; around 82% are singletons. This TCR was sampled from a middle-aged woman with acute COVID-19. The rearrangement links TRBV19 to TRBJ1-3; tentatively, D is TRBD1 (6 bases). Sample: PBMCs or T cells enriched from blood (not recorded which). The CDR3 loop reads CASSPGHLSGNTIYF. The CDR3, as DNA: TGTGCCAGTAGTCCGGGACACCTCTCTGGAAACACCATATATTTT.